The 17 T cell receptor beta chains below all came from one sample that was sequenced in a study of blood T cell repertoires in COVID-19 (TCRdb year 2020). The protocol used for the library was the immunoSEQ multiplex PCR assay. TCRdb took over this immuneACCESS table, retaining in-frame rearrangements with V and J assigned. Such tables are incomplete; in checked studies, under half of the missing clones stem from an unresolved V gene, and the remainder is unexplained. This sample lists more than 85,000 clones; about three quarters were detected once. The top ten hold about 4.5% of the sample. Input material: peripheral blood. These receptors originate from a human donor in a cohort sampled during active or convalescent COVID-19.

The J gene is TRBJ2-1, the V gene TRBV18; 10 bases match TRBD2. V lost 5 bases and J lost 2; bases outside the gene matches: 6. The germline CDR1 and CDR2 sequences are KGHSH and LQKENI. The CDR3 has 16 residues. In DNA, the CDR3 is TGTGCCAGCTCAACAAGGACTAGCGGAACCTACAATGAGCAGTTCTTC. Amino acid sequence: CASSTRTSGTYNEQFF.

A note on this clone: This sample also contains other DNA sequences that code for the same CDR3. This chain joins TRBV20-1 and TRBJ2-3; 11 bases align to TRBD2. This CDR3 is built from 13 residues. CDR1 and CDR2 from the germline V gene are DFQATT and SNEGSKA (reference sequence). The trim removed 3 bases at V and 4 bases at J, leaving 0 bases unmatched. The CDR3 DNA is TGCAGTGCTAGTAGCGGGGGGGCAGATACGCAGTATTTT. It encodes CSASSGGADTQYF.

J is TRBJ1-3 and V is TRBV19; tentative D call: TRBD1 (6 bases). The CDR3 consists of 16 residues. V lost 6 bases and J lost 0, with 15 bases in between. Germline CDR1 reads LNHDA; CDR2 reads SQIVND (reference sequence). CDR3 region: CASSLQQGYSGNTIYF. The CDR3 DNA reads TGTGCCAGTAGCCTCCAACAGGGCTACTCTGGAAACACCATATATTTT.

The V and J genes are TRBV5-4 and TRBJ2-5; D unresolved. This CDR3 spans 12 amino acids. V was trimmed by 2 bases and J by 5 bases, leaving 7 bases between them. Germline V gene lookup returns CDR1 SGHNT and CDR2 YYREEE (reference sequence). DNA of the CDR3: TGTGCCAGCAGCTTTTTGAGGGAGACCCAGTACTTC. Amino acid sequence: CASSFLRETQYF.

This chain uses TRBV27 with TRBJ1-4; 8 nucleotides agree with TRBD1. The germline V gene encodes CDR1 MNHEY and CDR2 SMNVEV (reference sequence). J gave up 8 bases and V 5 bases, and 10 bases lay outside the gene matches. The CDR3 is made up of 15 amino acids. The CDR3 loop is CASSRRTGFKEKLFF. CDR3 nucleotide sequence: TGTGCCAGCAGTAGAAGGACAGGGTTTAAGGAAAAACTGTTTTTT.

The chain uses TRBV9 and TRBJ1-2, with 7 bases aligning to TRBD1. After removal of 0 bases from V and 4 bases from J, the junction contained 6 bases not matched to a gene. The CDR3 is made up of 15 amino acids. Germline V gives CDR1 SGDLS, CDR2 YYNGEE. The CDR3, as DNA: TGTGCCAGCAGCGTAGTTGACAGGGTTGGCTATGGCTACACCTTC. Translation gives CASSVVDRVGYGYTF.

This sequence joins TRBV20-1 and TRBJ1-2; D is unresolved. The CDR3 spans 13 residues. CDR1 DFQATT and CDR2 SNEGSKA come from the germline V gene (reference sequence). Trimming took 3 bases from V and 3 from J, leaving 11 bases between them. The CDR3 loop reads CSASHPAHYGYTF. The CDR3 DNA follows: TGCAGTGCTAGTCACCCCGCGCACTATGGCTACACCTTC.

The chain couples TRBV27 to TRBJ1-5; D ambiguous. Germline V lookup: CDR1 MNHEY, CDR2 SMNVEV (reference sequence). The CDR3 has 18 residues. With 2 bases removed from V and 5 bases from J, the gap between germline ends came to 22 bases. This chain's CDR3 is CASSLRAADFGRHQPQHF. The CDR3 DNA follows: TGTGCCAGCAGTTTAAGAGCGGCAGATTTTGGGCGCCATCAGCCCCAGCATTTT.

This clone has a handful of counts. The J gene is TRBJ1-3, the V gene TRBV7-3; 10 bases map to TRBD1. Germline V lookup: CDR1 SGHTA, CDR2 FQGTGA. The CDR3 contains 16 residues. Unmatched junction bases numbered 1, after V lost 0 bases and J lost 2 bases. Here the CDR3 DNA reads TGTGCCAGCAGCTTAACCGGGACAGGGGCTGGAAACACCATATATTTT. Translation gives CASSLTGTGAGNTIYF. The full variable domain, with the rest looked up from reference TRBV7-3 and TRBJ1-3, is GAGVSQTPSNKVTEKGKYVELRCDPISGHTALYWYRQSLGQGPEFLIYFQGTGAADDSGLPNDRFFAVRPEGSVSTLKIQRTERGDSAVYLCASSLTGTGAGNTIYFGEGSWLTVV.

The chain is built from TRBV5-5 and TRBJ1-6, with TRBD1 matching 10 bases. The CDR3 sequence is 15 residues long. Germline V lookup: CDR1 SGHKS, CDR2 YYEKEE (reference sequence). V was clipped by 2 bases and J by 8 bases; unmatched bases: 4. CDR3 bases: TGTGCCAGCAGCTTCATGACAGGGGGCGATTCACCCCTCCACTTT. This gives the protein CASSFMTGGDSPLHF.

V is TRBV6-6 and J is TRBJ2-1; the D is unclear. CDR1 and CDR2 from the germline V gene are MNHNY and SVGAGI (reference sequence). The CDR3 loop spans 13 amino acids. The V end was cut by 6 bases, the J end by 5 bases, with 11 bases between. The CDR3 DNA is TGTGCCAGCAGCCGTCTACAGAACAATGAGCAGTTCTTC. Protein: CASSRLQNNEQFF.

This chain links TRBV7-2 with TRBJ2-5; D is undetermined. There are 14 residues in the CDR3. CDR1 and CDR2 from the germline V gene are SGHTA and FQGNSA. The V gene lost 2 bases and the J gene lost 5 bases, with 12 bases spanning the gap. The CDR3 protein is CASSLPASLETQYF. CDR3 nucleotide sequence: TGTGCCAGCAGCTTACCGGCTAGTTTGGAGACCCAGTACTTC.

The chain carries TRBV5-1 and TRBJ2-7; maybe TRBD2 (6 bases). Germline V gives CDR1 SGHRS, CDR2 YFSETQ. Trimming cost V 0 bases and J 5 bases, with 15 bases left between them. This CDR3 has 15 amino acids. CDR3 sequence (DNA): TGCGCCAGCAGCTTGGCCCCCGGGGGTGAACACGAGCAGTACTTC. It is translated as CASSLAPGGEHEQYF. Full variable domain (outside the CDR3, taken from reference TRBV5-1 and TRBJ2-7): KAGVTQTPRYLIKTRGQQVTLSCSPISGHRSVSWYQQTPGQGLQFLFEYFSETQRNKGNFPGRFSGRQFSNSRSEMNVSTLELGDSALYLCASSLAPGGEHEQYFGPGTRLTVT.

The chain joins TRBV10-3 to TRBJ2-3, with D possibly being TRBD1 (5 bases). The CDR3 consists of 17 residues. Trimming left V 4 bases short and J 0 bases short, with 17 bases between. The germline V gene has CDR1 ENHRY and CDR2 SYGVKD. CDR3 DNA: TGTGCCATCAGTGGACAGAAAACTACCCCTAGCACAGATACGCAGTATTTT. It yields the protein CAISGQKTTPSTDTQYF.

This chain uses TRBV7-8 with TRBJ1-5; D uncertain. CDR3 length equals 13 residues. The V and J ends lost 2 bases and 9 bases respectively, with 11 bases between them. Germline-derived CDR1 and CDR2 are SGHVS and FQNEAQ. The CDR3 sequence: CASSLNSGLPQHF. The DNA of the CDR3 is TGTGCCAGCAGCTTAAATAGCGGGCTGCCCCAGCATTTT.

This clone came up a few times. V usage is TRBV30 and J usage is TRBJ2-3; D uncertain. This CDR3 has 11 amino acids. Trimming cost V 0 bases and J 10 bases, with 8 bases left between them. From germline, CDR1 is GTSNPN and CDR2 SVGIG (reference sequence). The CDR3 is CAWSVILAQYF. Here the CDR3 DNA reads TGTGCCTGGAGTGTGATACTGGCGCAGTATTTT.

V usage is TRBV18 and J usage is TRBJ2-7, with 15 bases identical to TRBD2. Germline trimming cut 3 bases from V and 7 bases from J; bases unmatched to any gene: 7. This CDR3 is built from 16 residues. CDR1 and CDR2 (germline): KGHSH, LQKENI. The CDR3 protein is CASSPTGLAGGGEQYF. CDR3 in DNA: TGTGCCAGCTCACCTACTGGACTAGCGGGAGGGGGGGAGCAGTACTTC.